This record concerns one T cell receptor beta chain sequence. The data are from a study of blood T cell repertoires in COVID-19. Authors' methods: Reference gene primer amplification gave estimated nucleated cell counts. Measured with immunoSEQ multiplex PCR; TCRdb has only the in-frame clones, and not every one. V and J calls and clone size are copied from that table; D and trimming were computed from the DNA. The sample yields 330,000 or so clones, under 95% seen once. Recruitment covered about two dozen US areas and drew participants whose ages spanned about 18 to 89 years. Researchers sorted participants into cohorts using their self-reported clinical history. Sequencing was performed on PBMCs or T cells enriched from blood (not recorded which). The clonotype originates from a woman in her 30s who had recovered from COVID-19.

CDR3 region: CASSIPNRSGNTIYF. In nucleotides, the CDR3 is TGTGCCAGTAGTATCCCTAACAGGAGTGGAAACACCATATATTTT. The chain combines TRBV19 with TRBJ1-3, with TRBD1 as a possible D gene (5 bases). V shed 3 bases and J shed 3 bases, with 12 bases lying between them. The CDR3 spans 15 residues. The germline V gene encodes CDR1 LNHDA and CDR2 SQIVND (reference sequence).